Shown below are 11 T cell receptor beta chains from a single sample sequenced in a study of cytomegalovirus exposure and HLA in healthy donors (dated by TCRdb to about 2017). Libraries were prepared through the immunoSEQ multiplex PCR assay. For the multiplex PCR, a mixture combining 60 forward primers for TCR Vbeta segments and 13 reverse primers for TCR Jbeta segments was used. TCRdb took over this immuneACCESS table, retaining in-frame rearrangements with V and J assigned. Such tables are incomplete; in checked studies, under half of the missing clones stem from an unresolved V gene, and the remainder is unexplained. Counted in this sample were around 200,000 clones; 75% to 90% of them appeared once. The ten largest clones capture approximately 6.3% of the sample. Specimen: PBMCs. These receptors all come from a man aged 35-49 years in good health and CMV-seropositive.

This clone has more than one count but fewer than ten. J is TRBJ1-1 and V is TRBV10-3, with D possibly TRBD1 on 6 matching bases. Trimming took off 2 bases at V and 4 bases at J, with 14 bases between the two ends. CDR1 and CDR2 from the germline V gene are ENHRY and SYGVKD. CDR3 length: 15 amino acids. The CDR3 here is CAISEPARGGTEAFF. DNA for the CDR3: TGTGCCATCAGTGAGCCTGCCAGGGGTGGCACTGAAGCTTTCTTT.

The CDR3 sequence: CATPERQGARGYTF. In nucleotides, the CDR3 is TGTGCCACCCCGGAAAGACAGGGGGCGCGAGGCTACACCTTC. The V and J genes are TRBV19 and TRBJ1-2, with 10 bases that match TRBD1. The CDR3 loop spans 14 amino acids. The V gene's germline CDR1 is LNHDA and CDR2 SQIVND (reference sequence). V shed 10 bases, J shed 8 bases, and the junction held 13 bases outside the gene matches.

V usage is TRBV19 and J usage is TRBJ2-5, with TRBD2 matching 7 bases. With V trimmed by 9 bases and J by 5 bases, 3 bases remained unmatched. The germline V gene has CDR1 LNHDA and CDR2 SQIVND (reference sequence). The CDR3 is 11 amino acids. CDR3 region: CASGRGETQYF. CDR3 bases: TGTGCCAGCGGGCGGGGGGAGACCCAGTACTTC.

This rearrangement joins TRBV19 to TRBJ2-1, with a tentative D call TRBD1 (6 bases). The germline CDR1 and CDR2 sequences are LNHDA and SQIVND (reference sequence). Deletions cut 6 bases from V and 5 bases from J, with 11 bases between. CDR3 length: 13 residues. Here the CDR3 DNA reads TGTGCCAGTAGAGGGGGTCGGCACAATGAGCAGTTCTTC. This codes for CASRGGRHNEQFF.

This rearrangement joins TRBV18 to TRBJ1-2, with 7 bases aligning to TRBD1. The CDR3 runs to 13 residues. Germline-derived CDR1 and CDR2 are KGHSH and LQKENI. J gave up 13 bases and V 3 bases, and 11 bases lay outside the gene matches. CDR3 loop: CASSPLQGEGLTF. As DNA, the CDR3 is TGTGCCAGCTCACCCCTTCAGGGGGAAGGTCTCACCTTC.

CDR3 coding DNA: TGTGCCAGCAGTTGGGGTGGCAGGGCCTACGAGCAGTACTTC. Amino acids: CASSWGGRAYEQYF. The J gene is TRBJ2-7, the V gene TRBV28; possibly TRBD1 for D (5 bases). The CDR3 runs to 14 residues. From germline, CDR1 is MDHEN and CDR2 SYDVKM. Trimming took off 4 bases at V and 2 bases at J, with 12 bases between the two ends.

This chain uses TRBV25-1 with TRBJ2-7; 7 nucleotides line up with TRBD1. The CDR3 is made up of 14 amino acids. The germline V gene has CDR1 MGHDK and CDR2 SYGVNS. With 10 bases clipped from V and 1 base from J, the junction kept 10 bases outside the gene matches. CDR3 DNA: TGTGCCACCTCCATCGACAGGGAGTCCTACGAGCAGTACTTC. Translating gives CATSIDRESYEQYF.

This rearrangement joins TRBV7-2 to TRBJ1-4; the match to TRBD1 covers 8 bases. CDR1 and CDR2 (germline): SGHTA, FQGNSA. Unmatched junction bases numbered 14, after V lost 4 bases and J lost 7 bases. The CDR3 spans 17 residues. The DNA of the CDR3 is TGTGCCAGCAGCTCCGGACAGGGCTGGTTCATGAGTGAAAAACTGTTTTTT. Amino acid sequence: CASSSGQGWFMSEKLFF.

The gene calls are TRBV14 and TRBJ2-5; possible D gene TRBD2, 6 bases. V was trimmed by 0 bases and J by 1 base, leaving 9 bases between them. This CDR3 is 15 amino acids long. Germline CDR1 is SGHDN and CDR2 is FVKESK. The CDR3 DNA is TGTGCCAGCAGCCAAGACCGGGGACTCCAAGAGACCCAGTACTTC. Amino acid sequence: CASSQDRGLQETQYF. Complete variable domain (other parts from reference TRBV14 and TRBJ2-5): EAGVTQFPSHSVIEKGQTVTLRCDPISGHDNLYWYRRVMGKEIKFLLHFVKESKQDESGMPNNRFLAERTGGTYSTLKVQPAELEDSGVYFCASSQDRGLQETQYFGPGTRLLVL.

This clone turned up a few times. V usage is TRBV29-1 and J usage is TRBJ2-1, with D possibly matching TRBD1 (6 bases). The CDR3 has 12 amino acids. Germline values: CDR1 SQVTM, CDR2 ANQGSEA. The germline V and J ends were trimmed by 4 bases and 5 bases, with 9 bases remaining between them. For the CDR3, the DNA is TGCAGCGTTGGGACAGCAAACAATGAGCAGTTCTTC. Its protein product is CSVGTANNEQFF.

A note on this clone: Other DNA sequences within the sample encode an identical CDR3. The chain has TRBV5-1 and TRBJ1-2; 7 bases agree with TRBD1. V trimming: 2 bases; J trimming: 2 bases; junction bases outside the gene matches: 3. The CDR3 runs to 14 residues. From germline, CDR1 is SGHRS and CDR2 YFSETQ. CDR3 in amino acids: CASSFGTANYGYTF. CDR3 coding DNA: TGCGCCAGCAGCTTCGGGACAGCGAACTATGGCTACACCTTC.